This T cell receptor beta chain was sequenced for a study of blood T cell repertoires in COVID-19 (dated by TCRdb to 2018 to 2020). Looking at the study overall: The collaborator samples originated in the United States, Italy and Spain and spanned the acute and convalescent phases of COVID-19. The material from the prospective study consisted of cDNA or gDNA derived from T cells, B-cell-depleted T cells, or PBMCs. The dataset comprised deeply sampled blood TCRbeta repertoires from subjects exposed to, actively infected with, or recovered from COVID-19. The repertoires were released in a freely available public database meant as a resource for research on the immune response to SARS-CoV-2. The samples were drawn from the first 160 participants of the ongoing ImmuneRACE study and from 950 to 1,500 subjects provided by 6 global collaborators. A de-identified subject ID, COVID-19 status, age in years and sex were almost always included in the sample metadata. HLA class I and class II types, where available, came from metadata supplied by the sample provider rather than from assay-based typing.

V drops 4 bases and J drops 9 bases, leaving 17 bases in between. From cysteine to phenylalanine, the CDR3 is 14 amino acids long. The DNA shown is the 42-base CDR3, in frame from base 1. Reading the germline V gene (reference sequence) gives CDR1 SGHAT and CDR2 FQDESV. TCRbeta CDR3 regions were amplified from genomic DNA using the immunoSEQ Assay, a bias-controlled multiplex PCR. The original pipeline was this. The number of nucleated cells in each sample was estimated from the amplification of reference gene primers within the assay. To quantify the absolute abundance of each unique TCRbeta CDR3 rearrangement, sequence reads were collapsed and filtered. For each sample, productive Simpson clonality was calculated as the square root of Simpson's diversity index across productive rearrangements. TCRdb took this table from immuneACCESS and kept in-frame rearrangements with V and J called. Such tables lack part of the clones; where checked against another copy, unresolved V genes explain under half of the gap, and the rest is unexplained. V, J and clone size reflect that table, while D and trimming were determined from the DNA. The sample table lists 150,000 or so clones, around 84% of them with a count of one. The leading ten clones occupy around 8.2% of the sample.

About this clone itself: Its antigen remains undetermined. No qualities accompany the bases; no much larger clone lies one base away.

Collaborating institutions collected whole blood in K2EDTA tubes following their own protocols. Collaborator samples were shipped for TCRbeta analysis as frozen whole blood, isolated PBMCs, or DNA extracted from either sample type. Study-wide conclusions, independent of this receptor: The amount of clinical and demographic metadata varied by source and participant and was provided uncurated.

The chain uses TRBV11-1 and TRBJ2-3; a tentative D match to TRBD2 spans 6 bases. The sequence derives from a woman in her sixties with acute or convalescent COVID-19. Sequenced sample: peripheral blood. CDR3 region: CASSSLTSLRTQYF. The DNA sequence is given as TGTGCCAGCAGCTCCCTGACTAGTCTACGCACGCAGTATTTT.